These 25 T cell receptor beta chains share one sample of origin, sequenced in a study of blood T cell repertoires in COVID-19. Using immunoSEQ multiplex PCR, the repertoire was profiled, and TCRdb retains in-frame clones only, with some absent. The table includes 150,000 to 200,000 clones, more than 75% detected once. The sequenced sample consisted of PBMCs or T cells enriched from blood (not recorded which). The receptors derive from a woman aged 45 to 65 who had recovered from COVID-19.

The chain carries TRBV5-1 and TRBJ1-5, with 7 bases aligning to TRBD1. The germline V gene has CDR1 SGHRS and CDR2 YFSETQ. The CDR3 has 15 residues. V shed 0 bases, J shed 2 bases, and the junction held 2 bases outside the gene matches. CDR3 nucleotides: TGCGCCAGCAGCTTGGGACAGGGCGGCAATCAGCCCCAGCATTTT. It is translated as CASSLGQGGNQPQHF. Full variable domain (outside the CDR3, taken from reference TRBV5-1 and TRBJ1-5): KAGVTQTPRYLIKTRGQQVTLSCSPISGHRSVSWYQQTPGQGLQFLFEYFSETQRNKGNFPGRFSGRQFSNSRSEMNVSTLELGDSALYLCASSLGQGGNQPQHFGDGTRLSIL.

The J gene is TRBJ2-7, the V gene TRBV6-5, with a possible D match to TRBD1 (6 bases). Germline V CDR1 and CDR2: MNHEY, SVGAGI. Between the trimmed V and J ends, which lost 0 bases and 1 base, there was a span of 7 bases. The CDR3 is 14 residues long. The CDR3 coding sequence is TGTGCCAGCAGTTACTCGGACAGATCCTACGAGCAGTACTTC. Translating gives CASSYSDRSYEQYF.

The chain has TRBV6-6 and TRBJ1-1; D is perhaps TRBD1 (5 bases). V was cut by 5 bases and J by 0 bases, with 19 bases left in between. The CDR3 spans 17 residues. The germline gives CDR1 MNHNY, CDR2 SVGAGI (reference sequence). CDR3 loop: CASSQQGRGTVNTEAFF. CDR3 sequence (DNA): TGTGCCAGCAGTCAACAAGGACGCGGGACGGTGAACACTGAAGCTTTCTTT.

V is TRBV5-1 and J is TRBJ1-2, with 7 bases fitting TRBD1. V gave up 1 base and J gave up 7 bases; unmatched junction bases: 4. Germline V gene lookup returns CDR1 SGHRS and CDR2 YFSETQ. The CDR3 covers 13 residues. This CDR3 is CASSLTGTVGYTF. The CDR3 nucleotides read TGCGCCAGCAGCTTGACCGGGACAGTTGGCTACACCTTC. Together with reference TRBV5-1 and TRBJ1-2, the CDR3 gives the full variable domain: KAGVTQTPRYLIKTRGQQVTLSCSPISGHRSVSWYQQTPGQGLQFLFEYFSETQRNKGNFPGRFSGRQFSNSRSEMNVSTLELGDSALYLCASSLTGTVGYTFGSGTRLTVV.

This rearrangement joins TRBV4-3 to TRBJ2-1; weak D call: TRBD2 (6 bases). In germline, CDR1 is LGHNA, CDR2 YSLEER. This CDR3 spans 15 amino acids. Between the trimmed V and J ends, which lost 3 bases and 5 bases, there was a span of 14 bases. CDR3 sequence: CASSQGTPVHNEQFF. Written as DNA, the CDR3 is TGCGCCAGCAGCCAGGGGACTCCTGTCCACAATGAGCAGTTCTTC.

This chain connects TRBV20-1 to TRBJ2-1; maybe TRBD2 (6 bases). The length of the CDR3 is 11 residues. Germline lookup yields CDR1 DFQATT and CDR2 SNEGSKA (reference sequence). The CDR3 protein is CSAGRGNEQFF. In nucleotides, the CDR3 is TGCAGCGCCGGTCGGGGGAATGAGCAGTTCTTC.

The chain recombines TRBV10-3 with TRBJ2-3, with D tentatively TRBD1 (6 bases). There are 17 residues in the CDR3. V lost 3 bases and J lost 0, with 16 bases in between. Germline V gene sequence: CDR1 ENHRY, CDR2 SYGVKD. CDR3 residues: CAISDPPQGTSTDTQYF. CDR3 in DNA: TGTGCCATCAGTGACCCACCACAGGGCACTAGCACAGATACGCAGTATTTT.

The rearrangement links TRBV19 to TRBJ2-4; 11 bases match TRBD1. V was pared by 8 bases and J by 3 bases, with 3 bases of the junction left unmatched. The germline CDR1 and CDR2 sequences are LNHDA and SQIVND (reference sequence). The CDR3 sequence is 14 residues long. The DNA for the CDR3 is TGTGCCAGTCAGGGACAGGGGGACAAAAACATTCAGTACTTC. It specifies CASQGQGDKNIQYF.

Only a few counts were recorded for this clone. The rearrangement uses TRBV7-2 and TRBJ2-5; TRBD1 might be the D (5 bases). Per germline, CDR1 SGHTA and CDR2 FQGNSA. CDR3 length: 16 residues. The V gene lost 5 bases and the J gene lost 3 bases, with 19 bases spanning the gap. CDR3 loop: CASSTQGGVFKETQYF. In DNA, the CDR3 is TGTGCCAGCAGCACCCAGGGTGGGGTTTTCAAAGAGACCCAGTACTTC.

This chain joins TRBV5-6 and TRBJ2-1; tentatively, D is TRBD1 (6 bases). This CDR3 is built from 18 residues. V lost 3 bases and J 0 bases, leaving 19 bases between the germline ends. Germline V gene lookup returns CDR1 SGHDT and CDR2 YYEEEE. The CDR3 loop reads CASSSNPRQESSYNEQFF. Written as DNA, the CDR3 is TGTGCCAGCAGCTCCAACCCCCGACAGGAAAGCTCCTACAATGAGCAGTTCTTC.

The chain is built from TRBV19 and TRBJ1-2; tentatively, D is TRBD1 (6 bases). CDR1 LNHDA and CDR2 SQIVND come from the germline V gene (reference sequence). This CDR3 spans 14 amino acids. V was shortened by 8 bases and J by 1 base, with 14 bases between the two germline ends. DNA for the CDR3: TGTGCCAGTGTCTTCACAGGGATTAACTATGGCTACACCTTC. Its protein is CASVFTGINYGYTF.

J is TRBJ1-2 and V is TRBV23-1; TRBD1 matches at 8 bases. TRBV23-1 is marked as an open reading frame, function uncertain. The CDR3 totals 14 residues. Trimming took 6 bases from V and 3 from J; bases not matched to a gene: 6. CDR3 nucleotide sequence: TGCGCCAGCAGCCCGGACAGGGCCGACTATGGCTACACCTTC. It is translated as CASSPDRADYGYTF.

This clone was seen a few times. V usage is TRBV15 and J usage is TRBJ1-5; 7 bases are shared with TRBD1. This CDR3 has 15 amino acids. V lost 5 bases, J lost 6 bases, and 10 bases stayed unmatched. Looked up from germline, CDR1 is LNHNV and CDR2 is YYDKDF (reference sequence). The CDR3 sequence is CATSPDRSLGQPQHF. The CDR3 nucleotides are TGTGCCACCAGCCCGGACAGGAGCTTGGGTCAGCCCCAGCATTTT.

V usage is TRBV6-5 and J usage is TRBJ2-5; D may be TRBD1 (6 bases). Germline loops: CDR1 MNHEY, CDR2 SVGAGI. Trimming left V 2 bases short and J 4 bases short, with 14 bases between. CDR3 length equals 15 residues. The CDR3 region is CASSYVGAGVETQYF. CDR3 bases: TGTGCCAGCAGTTACGTGGGGGCCGGGGTAGAGACCCAGTACTTC.

V and J are TRBV30 and TRBJ1-2; weak D call: TRBD1 (6 bases). CDR3 size: 13 residues. The germline V gene encodes CDR1 GTSNPN and CDR2 SVGIG (reference sequence). The V end was cut by 0 bases, the J end by 7 bases, with 12 bases between. The CDR3 nucleotides read TGTGCCTGGAGTGTTAGCGGGACAACTGGCTACACCTTC. Translating it yields CAWSVSGTTGYTF.

The rearrangement links TRBV5-1 to TRBJ1-3, with 7 bases that match TRBD1. Germline V gene sequence: CDR1 SGHRS, CDR2 YFSETQ. J lost 2 bases, V lost 3 bases, and 2 bases had no gene match. The CDR3 loop spans 14 amino acids. The CDR3 loop reads CASSSGTAGNTIYF. CDR3 bases: TGCGCCAGCAGCTCGGGGACAGCTGGAAACACCATATATTTT.

The DNA of the CDR3 is TGTGCCAGCAGTCAGGGGATTGGAAACACCATATATTTT. Translating it yields CASSQGIGNTIYF. This chain joins TRBV6-5 and TRBJ1-3; tentatively, D is TRBD1 (6 bases). The CDR3 is 13 amino acids. Deletions cut 5 bases from V and 3 bases from J, with 8 bases between. Germline CDR1 and CDR2: MNHEY and SVGAGI.

The rearrangement joins TRBV5-5 to TRBJ2-1; D gene unclear. The ends were cut back, 4 bases at V and 0 bases at J, with 8 bases in the middle. The CDR3 covers 14 residues. Germline V gene data show CDR1 as SGHKS and CDR2 as YYEKEE (reference sequence). CDR3 sequence reads: CASSQDSSYNEQFF. The CDR3 DNA reads TGTGCCAGCAGCCAGGATAGCTCCTACAATGAGCAGTTCTTC.

J is TRBJ2-3 and V is TRBV18; 11 positions match TRBD2. The CDR3 spans 16 residues. CDR1 is KGHSH, CDR2 LQKENI, per germline. With 2 bases clipped from V and 6 bases from J, the junction kept 7 bases outside the gene matches. This chain's CDR3 is CASSPLELAGVDTQYF. For the CDR3, the DNA is TGTGCCAGCTCACCATTGGAACTAGCGGGAGTTGATACGCAGTATTTT.

This clone was counted a few times. This chain links TRBV7-8 with TRBJ2-2, with a possible D match to TRBD2 (6 bases). Trimming took 7 bases from V and 1 from J, leaving 19 bases between them. This CDR3 contains 17 residues. Looked up from germline, CDR1 is SGHVS and CDR2 is FQNEAQ. The DNA of the CDR3 is TGTGCCAGCACCACCACGTGGGGCGGGGTGAACACCGGGGAGCTGTTTTTT. This sequence encodes CASTTTWGGVNTGELFF.

The rearrangement uses TRBV15 and TRBJ2-7, with D perhaps TRBD2 (6 bases). V lost 1 base, J lost 4 bases, and 8 bases lay in between. The CDR3 covers 13 residues. Germline V lookup: CDR1 LNHNV, CDR2 YYDKDF (reference sequence). CDR3 nucleotides: TGTGCCACCAGCAGAGCGGGGGTATACGAGCAGTACTTC. Residues: CATSRAGVYEQYF.

The chain has TRBV9 and TRBJ1-4; no reliable D call. CDR1 and CDR2 from the germline V gene are SGDLS and YYNGEE. The V end was cut by 7 bases, the J end by 8 bases, with 9 bases between. The CDR3 sequence is 11 residues long. This CDR3 reads CASLVEEKLFF. The CDR3 DNA follows: TGTGCCAGCCTTGTGGAGGAAAAACTGTTTTTT.

This chain joins TRBV11-2 and TRBJ1-1; D uncertain. This CDR3 contains 13 residues. Germline V gene lookup returns CDR1 SGHAT and CDR2 FQNNGV. V was cut by 3 bases and J by 1 base, with 6 bases left in between. DNA of the CDR3: TGTGCCAGCAGCTTGGGAGAGAACACTGAAGCTTTCTTT. Translating gives CASSLGENTEAFF.

The V call is TRBV11-2, the J call TRBJ2-6; no firm D call. V was pared by 5 bases and J by 0 bases, with 11 bases between. This CDR3 spans 16 amino acids. The germline V gene has CDR1 SGHAT and CDR2 FQNNGV. CDR3 loop: CASSPRKFSGANVLTF. The CDR3 nucleotides are TGTGCCAGCAGCCCGCGAAAATTCTCTGGGGCCAACGTCCTGACTTTC.

This chain connects TRBV19 to TRBJ2-7; D unresolved. The CDR3 is 13 amino acids. Germline CDR1 is LNHDA and CDR2 is SQIVND (reference sequence). Trimming shortened V by 9 bases and J by 4 bases, and 16 bases separated the two germline ends. The CDR3 sequence is CASARSEQYEQYF. The CDR3 nucleotides read TGTGCCAGCGCTCGAAGTGAACAGTACGAGCAGTACTTC.